This T cell receptor (beta chain) was retrieved from a study of T cell responses to AZD1222 COVID-19 vaccine. Overall study findings and caveats: Donors were largely white British and mainly female; clonal diversity was possibly underestimated.

The table came from immunoSEQ multiplex PCR; TCRdb's copy has only in-frame clones and leaves some out. The table includes about 170,000 clones, 93% detected once. The CDR3 runs 13 residues. V lost 2 bases and J lost 7, with 11 bases in between. The germline V gene encodes CDR1 SGHAT and CDR2 FQNNGV. With respect to this clone: The antigen is not known.

This rearrangement joins TRBV11-2 to TRBJ1-1; D ambiguous. This material consisted of peripheral blood, taken on day 0 of AZD1222 vaccination. The clonotype originates from an adult in good health. The CDR3 DNA is TGTGCCAGCAGCTTATATATGGGGAATGAAGCTTTCTTT. As protein: CASSLYMGNEAFF.